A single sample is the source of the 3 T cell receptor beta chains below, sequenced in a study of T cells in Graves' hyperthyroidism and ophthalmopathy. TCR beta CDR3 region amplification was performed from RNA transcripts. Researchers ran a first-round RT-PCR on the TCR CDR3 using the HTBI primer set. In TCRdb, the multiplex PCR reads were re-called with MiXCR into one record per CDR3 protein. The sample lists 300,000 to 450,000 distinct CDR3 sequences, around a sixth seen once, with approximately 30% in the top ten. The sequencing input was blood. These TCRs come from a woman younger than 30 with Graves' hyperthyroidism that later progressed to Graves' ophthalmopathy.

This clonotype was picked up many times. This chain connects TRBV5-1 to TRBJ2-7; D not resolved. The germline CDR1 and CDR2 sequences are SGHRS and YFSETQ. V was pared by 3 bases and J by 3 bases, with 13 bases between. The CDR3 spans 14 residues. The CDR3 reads CASSSRALDYEQYF. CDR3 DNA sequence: TGCGCCAGCAGCTCAAGGGCCTTAGACTACGAGCAGTACTTC.

This chain's CDR3 is CASSYQFNNEQFF. DNA of the CDR3: TGTGCCAGCAGTTATCAATTTAACAATGAGCAGTTCTTC. The V call is TRBV6-9, the J call TRBJ2-1; D not resolved. V lost 2 bases, J lost 5 bases, and 7 bases lay in between. CDR3 length: 13 residues. Germline V gene sequence: CDR1 MNHGY, CDR2 SVAAGI.

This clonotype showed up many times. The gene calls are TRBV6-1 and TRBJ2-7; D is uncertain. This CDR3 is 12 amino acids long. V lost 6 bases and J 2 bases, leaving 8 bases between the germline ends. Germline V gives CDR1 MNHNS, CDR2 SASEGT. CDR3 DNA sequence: TGTGCCAGCAGGGGAACACCCTACGAGCAGTACTTC. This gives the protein CASRGTPYEQYF.